These T cell receptor beta chains were read from a single sample in a study of OX40 agonist ivuxolimab in advanced cancers. The method was immunoSEQ multiplex PCR; TCRdb's version includes in-frame clones alone and lacks a portion of them. The table lists 55,000 to 65,000 clones, 86% of them singletons, with 3.9% in the top ten. Sequenced material: CD4+ or CD8+ T cells sorted from blood, taken in a trial of the OX40 agonist ivuxolimab. These receptors were collected from an adult with an advanced solid tumor such as melanoma, head and neck, liver or kidney cancer. CDR3s include the opening cysteine and the closing phenylalanine or tryptophan. The order of the fields is D gene, CDR3 length, clone size, J gene, V gene, CDR3 DNA, CDR3 protein. The D gene is left open where the match is weak. Some rows mark clone size as missing; the rest say once, few, many or name a class of expanded clone.

-	16	-	TRBJ2-7	TRBV11-2	TGTGCCAGCAGCTTAGAGCACGGGGTGAGCTCCTACGAGCAGTACTTC	CASSLEHGVSSYEQYF
-	14	-	TRBJ1-1	TRBV7-3	TGTGCCAGCAGCTCCCGGACGGGATCCCCTGAAGCTTTCTTT	CASSSRTGSPEAFF
TRBD1	15	-	TRBJ1-4	TRBV5-4	TGTGCCAGCAGCTTGTATGCGACAGGGGGGGAAAAACTGTTTTTT	CASSLYATGGEKLFF
TRBD1	16	-	TRBJ1-1	TRBV27	TGTGCCAGCAGCCTACTGCCCGGACAGGGTGGCACTGAAGCTTTCTTT	CASSLLPGQGGTEAFF
-	17	-	TRBJ1-4	TRBV5-6	TGTGCCAGCAGCTTGGGACCGAACGGAGCAACTAATGAAAAACTGTTTTTT	CASSLGPNGATNEKLFF
-	15	-	TRBJ1-1	TRBV19	TGTGCCAGTAGTGTTCCGTTTATGATTCGCTCTGAAGCTTTCTTT	CASSVPFMIRSEAFF
-	13	-	TRBJ1-5	TRBV27	TGTGCCAGCAGTTTATCCAAGATTCAGCCCCAGCATTTT	CASSLSKIQPQHF
TRBD1	13	-	TRBJ2-7	TRBV7-9	TGTGCCAGCAGCTTAATAACAGGGGGCGAGCAGTACTTC	CASSLITGGEQYF
-	14	-	TRBJ2-5	TRBV11-2	TGTGCCAGCAGCTTACTTCGGACGGGTTGGACCCAGTACTTC	CASSLLRTGWTQYF
-	14	-	TRBJ1-2	TRBV29-1	TGCAGCGTTTCCCCCCAGAAGCTCTTTGGAGGCTACACCTTC	CSVSPQKLFGGYTF
-	15	-	TRBJ2-1	TRBV28	TGTGCCAGCAGTTTGGAGGGGATATCCTACAATGAGCAGTTCTTC	CASSLEGISYNEQFF
TRBD1	15	-	TRBJ2-7	TRBV4-2	TGTGCCAGCAGCCAAGAGATCAGGGGGCCCTACGAGCAGTACTTC	CASSQEIRGPYEQYF
TRBD1	15	-	TRBJ2-2	TRBV27	TGTGCCAGCAGTTTCGGACAGGGAAGGACCGGGGAGCTGTTTTTT	CASSFGQGRTGELFF
-	15	once	TRBJ1-3	TRBV7-2	TGTGCCAGCAGCTTAAGAGGGGGCTCTGGAAACACCATATATTTT	CASSLRGGSGNTIYF
TRBD2	16	-	TRBJ2-1	TRBV9	TGTGCCAGCAGCGAGCGCAGCGGGGGAACCTACAATGAGCAGTTCTTC	CASSERSGGTYNEQFF
-	14	-	TRBJ1-2	TRBV6-5	TGTGCCAGCAGTTCGAGGGCTGCAAGGGGCGGCTACACCTTC	CASSSRAARGGYTF
-	15	-	TRBJ1-2	TRBV5-6	TGTGCCAGCAGCTTGTTGAACAGGGAGAAGCATGGCTACACCTTC	CASSLLNREKHGYTF
-	13	-	TRBJ2-7	TRBV6-6	TGTGCCAGCAGCCGACAGTTAGCCTACGAGCAGTACTTC	CASSRQLAYEQYF
-	12	-	TRBJ2-5	TRBV5-4	TGTGCCAGCAGCTTGGCCGGGGAGACCCAGTACTTC	CASSLAGETQYF
TRBD1	17	-	TRBJ2-6	TRBV30	TGTGCCTGGAGACGGACAGGGGGATACTCTGGGGCCAACGTCCTGACTTTC	CAWRRTGGYSGANVLTF
-	12	-	TRBJ1-4	TRBV12-2	TGTGCCAGCAGCACCCAGGGCTCCCCCCCAAAATTT	CASSTQGSPPKF
-	13	-	TRBJ2-7	TRBV7-2	TGTGCCAGCAGCTCCGACATCTCACACGAGCAGTACTTC	CASSSDISHEQYF
TRBD1	15	-	TRBJ2-1	TRBV2	TGTGCCAGCAGCCTAGGACAGGGCGCCTACAATGAGCAGTTCTTC	CASSLGQGAYNEQFF
-	15	-	TRBJ1-3	TRBV2	TGTGCCAGCAGTGAGGGGACACTCAGGGGAAACACCATATATTTT	CASSEGTLRGNTIYF
TRBD2	16	-	TRBJ2-1	TRBV30	TGTGCCTGGAGTGTACTCTCTAGCGGGGGTTACAATGAGCAGTTCTTC	CAWSVLSSGGYNEQFF
-	14	-	TRBJ1-2	TRBV4-3	TGCGCCAGCAACTTATGGGAGAGTAACTATGGCTACACCTTC	CASNLWESNYGYTF
TRBD1	14	few	TRBJ1-2	TRBV9	TGTGCCAGCAGCGCGGACAGGGGGAACTATGGCTACACCTTC	CASSADRGNYGYTF
-	16	-	TRBJ1-5	TRBV5-5	TGTGCCAGCAGCCCTCTGGGGGCAGCGGGAAACCAGCCCCAGCATTTT	CASSPLGAAGNQPQHF